This T cell receptor (beta chain) was obtained from a study of CD8 T cells in ankylosing spondylitis. This clonotype has a handful of counts. From the 5' RACE reads, TCRdb called clonotypes with MiXCR, one entry per CDR3 protein. The repertoire includes about 220,000 distinct CDR3 sequences, more than 25% of them detected once, and under 8% sits in the top ten. This TCR derives from a male donor with ankylosing spondylitis or in good health (not recorded which). The sample taken for sequencing was blood, either unsorted or a sorted T cell fraction (not recorded which).

In DNA form, the CDR3 reads TGCAGTGCTGCCGCGGGAGGGTTTAATGAAAAACTGTTTTTT. Protein sequence: CSAAAGGFNEKLFF. The chain couples TRBV20-1 to TRBJ1-4, with D hard to call. Germline CDR1 is DFQATT and CDR2 is SNEGSKA (reference sequence). The germline V and J ends were trimmed by 5 bases and 4 bases, with 14 bases remaining between them. This CDR3 region has 14 residues.